The T cell receptor (beta chain) under discussion was sequenced for a study of cytomegalovirus exposure and HLA in healthy donors. Study in general: As an earlier analysis found, roughly 180 million T cells yielded 95 million to 130 million unique TCR beta sequences.

PCR amplification relied on 60 Vbeta primers (plus 13 Jbeta primers). Using immunoSEQ multiplex PCR, the repertoire was profiled, and TCRdb retains in-frame clones only, with some absent. The sample has around 90,000 clones, around 78% seen once. Trimming shortened V by 0 bases and J by 5 bases, and 8 bases separated the two germline ends. The CDR3 has 13 residues. Germline assignment: CDR1 SGDLS and CDR2 YYNGEE. The rearrangement joins TRBV9 to TRBJ1-1; D not certain. Sequencing was done on a sample of PBMCs. This TCR derives from a man between 25 and 39 years old in good health and CMV-seronegative. The CDR3 loop reads CASSVDSSTEAFF. The CDR3 bases are TGTGCCAGCAGCGTAGACAGTAGTACTGAAGCTTTCTTT.